The entry that follows covers one T cell receptor (beta chain) sequence. Trimming left V 3 bases short and J 3 bases short, with 16 bases between. Germline CDR1 reads KGHSH; CDR2 reads LQKENI. The CDR3 extends over 16 amino acids. This sample is drawn from a study of OX40 agonist ivuxolimab in advanced cancers. Sequenced by immunoSEQ multiplex PCR; TCRdb stores in-frame clones only, minus some. The repertoire includes about 82,000 clones, 86% of them detected once, and roughly 6% sits in the top ten. Sequencing was performed on CD4+ or CD8+ T cells sorted from blood, taken in a trial of the OX40 agonist ivuxolimab. The sequence derives from an adult with an advanced solid tumor such as melanoma, head and neck, liver or kidney cancer. This chain uses TRBV18 with TRBJ2-3; a possible D gene is TRBD2 (5 bases). CDR3 sequence reads: CASSPRSSGGTDTQYF. CDR3 coding DNA: TGTGCCAGCTCACCTAGATCCAGCGGAGGTACAGATACGCAGTATTTT.